Shown below are 26 T cell receptor beta chains from a single sample sequenced in a study of naive and memory T cell subsets. Both TRBC1 and TRBC2 were covered by a beta constant-region primer of two equimolar oligonucleotides. One entry per CDR3 protein, called by TCRdb with MiXCR from the UMI-ligation and nested PCR reads. The sample holds 81,000 or so distinct CDR3 sequences, 7% seen once. The sample comprised central memory CD4+ T cells from blood. These TCRs come from a human donor in good health.

This clonotype was counted at least ten times. This rearrangement joins TRBV5-1 to TRBJ1-1, with D uncertain. There are 15 residues in the CDR3. Germline lookup yields CDR1 SGHRS and CDR2 YFSETQ. V lost 0 bases and J 4 bases, leaving 13 bases between the germline ends. The CDR3 bases are TGCGCCAGCAGCTTGGAACGAGTTCGGGCCACTGAAGCTTTCTTT. Protein product: CASSLERVRATEAFF.

Within the sample, this clonotype is medium-sized (0.01 to 0.1%). V and J are TRBV7-2 and TRBJ1-5; the D gene is possibly TRBD1 (5 bases). CDR1 is SGHTA, CDR2 FQGNSA, per germline. The CDR3 runs 14 residues. V lost 3 bases to trimming and J lost 6 bases, with 12 bases between them. The CDR3 loop is CASSFLTGGQPQHF. The CDR3 nucleotides read TGTGCCAGCAGCTTCCTTACCGGGGGTCAGCCCCAGCATTTT.

This clonotype was counted at least ten times. The chain is built from TRBV5-6 and TRBJ1-2; 8 bases line up with TRBD1. The V segment lost 3 bases and the J segment 4 bases; nucleotides outside the gene matches: 5. The length of the CDR3 is 14 residues. CDR1 and CDR2 (germline): SGHDT, YYEEEE. CDR3: CASSSITGGYGYTF. The DNA for the CDR3 is TGTGCCAGCAGCTCCATAACAGGGGGCTATGGCTACACCTTC.

This clonotype was counted at least ten times. J is TRBJ2-7 and V is TRBV5-6; no clear D gene. Germline CDR1 reads SGHDT; CDR2 reads YYEEEE. The CDR3 consists of 16 residues. Trimming stripped 4 bases from V and 2 bases from J, with 19 bases between. The CDR3 spells CASSPRFVGKPYEQYF. The CDR3 region has the DNA TGTGCCAGCAGCCCCAGGTTCGTGGGGAAACCCTACGAGCAGTACTTC. Complete variable domain (other parts from reference TRBV5-6 and TRBJ2-7): DAGVTQSPTHLIKTRGQQVTLRCSPKSGHDTVSWYQQALGQGPQFIFQYYEEEERQRGNFPDRFSGHQFPNYSSELNVNALLLGDSALYLCASSPRFVGKPYEQYFGPGTRLTVT.

Ten or more counts support this clonotype. The chain joins TRBV5-1 to TRBJ2-3; 9 bases are shared with TRBD2. V gave up 0 bases and J gave up 4 bases; unmatched junction bases: 6. Per the germline V gene, CDR1 is SGHRS and CDR2 is YFSETQ. The CDR3 runs 16 residues. DNA for the CDR3: TGCGCCAGCAGCTTGGGAAGCGGGGGGATAGCAGATACGCAGTATTTT. Translated, it gives CASSLGSGGIADTQYF.

There are many counts of this clonotype. CDR3 residues: CSVRQGKRDEQFF. The CDR3 DNA follows: TGCAGCGTTCGACAGGGTAAAAGAGATGAGCAGTTCTTC. The V call is TRBV29-1, the J call TRBJ2-1, with 7 bases matching TRBD1. With V trimmed by 5 bases and J by 8 bases, 9 bases remained unmatched. The CDR3 is 13 amino acids. Per germline, CDR1 SQVTM and CDR2 ANQGSEA.

This clonotype came up many times. This chain connects TRBV20-1 to TRBJ2-7, with 8 bases fitting TRBD2. CDR3 length: 14 amino acids. The germline V gene encodes CDR1 DFQATT and CDR2 SNEGSKA (reference sequence). J lost 3 bases, V lost 6 bases, and 10 bases had no gene match. The CDR3 nucleotides read TGCAGTGCCAGCCCCGCGGGACTAGGCTACGAGCAGTACTTC. Encoded protein: CSASPAGLGYEQYF.

In this sample, this clonotype turned up a few times. The chain uses TRBV23-1 and TRBJ2-7, with 8 bases matching TRBD1. TRBV23-1 is placed among ORFs of uncertain function. The CDR3 consists of 16 residues. The trim removed 0 bases at V and 0 bases at J, leaving 4 bases unmatched. CDR3 region: CASSQSEQGGSYEQYF. Here the CDR3 DNA reads TGCGCCAGCAGTCAATCGGAACAGGGGGGCTCCTACGAGCAGTACTTC.

Ten or more counts support this clonotype. The chain employs TRBV2 and TRBJ1-5; 7 bases align to TRBD1. CDR1 is SNHLY and CDR2 is FYNNEI in the germline V gene. Unmatched junction bases numbered 5, after V lost 3 bases and J lost 6 bases. This CDR3 comprises 14 residues. The CDR3 bases are TGTGCCAGCAGTGACGTGACAGGGTTTCAGCCCCAGCATTTT. Translation: CASSDVTGFQPQHF.

The rearrangement links TRBV20-1 to TRBJ2-5; 7 bases align to TRBD1. V was pared by 1 base and J by 7 bases, with 6 bases of the junction left unmatched. The CDR3 consists of 13 residues. Germline-derived CDR1 and CDR2 are DFQATT and SNEGSKA (reference sequence). CDR3 in amino acids: CSARGGSGGTQYF. Here the CDR3 DNA reads TGCAGTGCTAGAGGGGGGTCAGGGGGGACCCAGTACTTC.

This clonotype was found a few times. The chain recombines TRBV30 with TRBJ2-6; D may be TRBD1 (6 bases). The CDR3 has 15 residues. V was shortened by 0 bases and J by 4 bases, with 10 bases between the two germline ends. The germline CDR1 and CDR2 sequences are GTSNPN and SVGIG (reference sequence). DNA of the CDR3: TGTGCCTGGAGTGTTGGGGGCGGCGGGGCCAACGTCCTGACTTTC. Protein sequence: CAWSVGGGGANVLTF.

This clonotype was counted many times. CDR3 amino acids: CASSRGVSGELFF. CDR3 sequence (DNA): TGTGCCAGCAGTAGAGGGGTCTCCGGGGAGCTGTTTTTT. The chain joins TRBV11-2 to TRBJ2-2; TRBD1 or TRBD2 may be the D gene (5 bases each). Germline loops: CDR1 SGHAT, CDR2 FQNNGV. The CDR3 is 13 residues long. V gave up 6 bases and J gave up 6 bases, with 11 bases separating them.

With regard to this clonotype: A much larger clone sits a single nucleotide away, making a read error possible. This chain connects TRBV10-3 to TRBJ2-3; 10 bases agree with TRBD1. Germline CDR1 ENHRY, CDR2 SYGVKD. With 5 bases clipped from V and 3 bases from J, the junction kept 2 bases outside the gene matches. This CDR3 spans 14 amino acids. The CDR3 is CAISWTGGTDTQYF. CDR3 DNA: TGTGCCATCAGTTGGACAGGGGGTACAGATACGCAGTATTTT.

The sample holds many counts of this clonotype. V usage is TRBV7-9 and J usage is TRBJ2-7, with 10 bases lining up with TRBD2. Germline values: CDR1 SEHNR, CDR2 FQNEAQ (reference sequence). The CDR3 extends over 17 amino acids. V was clipped by 2 bases and J by 3 bases; unmatched bases: 10. CDR3 sequence reads: CASSLQSGLAGVYEQYF. The CDR3 DNA follows: TGTGCCAGCAGCTTACAATCCGGGCTAGCGGGAGTCTACGAGCAGTACTTC.

This clonotype was seen repeatedly, ten times or more. The gene calls are TRBV3-1 and TRBJ2-7; possibly TRBD1 for D (5 bases). V was trimmed by 8 bases and J by 1 base, leaving 12 bases between them. The CDR3 sequence is 13 residues long. Germline lookup yields CDR1 LGHDT and CDR2 YNNKEL (reference sequence). CDR3 sequence reads: CASRTGGSYEQYF. The CDR3 coding sequence is TGTGCCAGCCGTACAGGTGGGTCCTACGAGCAGTACTTC.

This chain connects TRBV20-1 to TRBJ2-4; 12 nucleotides agree with TRBD2. Germline CDR1 DFQATT, CDR2 SNEGSKA (reference sequence). The CDR3 extends over 18 amino acids. V shed 5 bases, J shed 1 base, and the junction held 12 bases outside the gene matches. The CDR3 sequence: CSAPTLLAGGWAKNIQYF. The DNA for the CDR3 is TGCAGTGCTCCCACCTTACTAGCGGGAGGATGGGCCAAAAACATTCAGTACTTC.

V gene TRBV28 combines with J gene TRBJ1-4; D perhaps matches TRBD1 (5 bases). The CDR3 is made up of 15 amino acids. Germline V gives CDR1 MDHEN, CDR2 SYDVKM. Deletions cut 5 bases from V and 2 bases from J, with 12 bases between. CDR3 residues: CASSLAGSTNEKLFF. The CDR3 region has the DNA TGTGCCAGCAGTCTCGCAGGGTCGACTAATGAAAAACTGTTTTTT.

This clonotype was seen many times. The chain employs TRBV20-1 and TRBJ2-1; D is possibly TRBD2 (5 bases). V was cut by 6 bases and J by 6 bases, with 12 bases left in between. This CDR3 contains 12 residues. CDR1 and CDR2 from the germline V gene are DFQATT and SNEGSKA (reference sequence). CDR3 sequence (DNA): TGCAGTGCCCAATCGGCGGGCAATGAGCAGTTCTTC. This gives the protein CSAQSAGNEQFF.

At least ten counts were recorded for this clonotype. The J gene is TRBJ2-4, the V gene TRBV5-4, with 7 positions matching TRBD2. V gave up 1 base and J gave up 1 base; unmatched junction bases: 2. Germline CDR1 reads SGHNT; CDR2 reads YYREEE (reference sequence). The CDR3 has 15 amino acids. This CDR3 reads CASSLLGGAKNIQYF. CDR3 in DNA: TGTGCCAGCAGCTTGTTGGGGGGGGCCAAAAACATTCAGTACTTC.

There are many counts of this clonotype. The J gene is TRBJ2-7, the V gene TRBV7-9; 8 bases are a match to TRBD1. This CDR3 region has 15 residues. Germline CDR1 SEHNR, CDR2 FQNEAQ (reference sequence). J gave up 4 bases and V 5 bases, and 10 bases lay outside the gene matches. The CDR3 reads CASSTSGQGEYEQYF. The CDR3 nucleotides read TGTGCCAGCAGCACCTCTGGACAGGGAGAATACGAGCAGTACTTC. The whole variable domain, filled in from reference TRBV7-9 and TRBJ2-7, reads DTGVSQNPRHKITKRGQNVTFRCDPISEHNRLYWYRQTLGQGPEFLTYFQNEAQLEKSRLLSDRFSAERPKGSFSTLEIQRTEQGDSAMYLCASSTSGQGEYEQYFGPGTRLTVT.

This clonotype showed up just a few times. The chain recombines TRBV2 with TRBJ2-7; 10 bases align to TRBD2. The germline V gene has CDR1 SNHLY and CDR2 FYNNEI. The length of the CDR3 is 14 residues. V trimming: 4 bases; J trimming: 4 bases; junction bases outside the gene matches: 4. The CDR3 spells CASSVSLAGYEQYF. DNA for the CDR3: TGTGCCAGCAGTGTATCACTAGCGGGATACGAGCAGTACTTC. The full variable domain, rest sourced from reference TRBV2 and TRBJ2-7, is EPEVTQTPSHQVTQMGQEVILRCVPISNHLYFYWYRQILGQKVEFLVSFYNNEISEKSEIFDDQFSVERPDGSNFTLKIRSTKLEDSAMYFCASSVSLAGYEQYFGPGTRLTVT.

This clonotype was seen many times. The chain has TRBV4-2 and TRBJ2-2; 7 bases match TRBD1. CDR1 is LGHNA and CDR2 is YNFKEQ in the germline V gene. With 1 base clipped from V and 6 bases from J, the junction kept 5 bases outside the gene matches. The CDR3 is 15 amino acids. CDR3 in amino acids: CASSQAPGGPGELFF. The CDR3 DNA follows: TGTGCCAGCAGCCAAGCGCCAGGGGGTCCCGGGGAGCTGTTTTTT.

This clonotype was detected many times. The gene calls are TRBV12-3 or TRBV12-4 and TRBJ2-1; D is unclear. V lost 6 bases and J lost 9, with 15 bases in between. The CDR3 consists of 13 residues. CDR3 amino acids: CASRLGALGEQFF. The CDR3 nucleotides are TGTGCCAGCAGATTGGGTGCCCTAGGTGAGCAGTTCTTC.

The sample holds many counts of this clonotype. The rearrangement joins TRBV6-2 or TRBV6-3 to TRBJ2-4, with D unresolved. Trimming stripped 5 bases from V and 6 bases from J, with 23 bases between. This CDR3 has 17 amino acids. Germline V gene data show CDR1 as MNHEY and CDR2 as SVGEGT. The CDR3 here is CASSRGRAAMLGNIQYF. CDR3 sequence (DNA): TGTGCCAGCAGTCGCGGACGGGCTGCAATGCTTGGAAACATTCAGTACTTC.

The genes are TRBV12-3 or TRBV12-4 and TRBJ2-3; 12 positions agree with TRBD2. CDR3 size: 15 residues. V shed 6 bases, J shed 8 bases, and the junction held 9 bases outside the gene matches. The CDR3 sequence: CASRPPSGRAGTQYF. The CDR3 DNA is TGTGCCAGCAGGCCCCCTAGCGGGAGGGCTGGTACGCAGTATTTT.

This chain connects TRBV7-9 to TRBJ1-1; D is uncertain. This CDR3 has 14 amino acids. In germline, CDR1 is SEHNR, CDR2 FQNEAQ (reference sequence). The ends were cut back, 1 base at V and 5 bases at J, with 11 bases in the middle. CDR3: CASSLDNGGTEAFF. The CDR3 DNA is TGTGCCAGCAGCTTAGATAACGGCGGTACTGAAGCTTTCTTT.